These 27 T cell receptor beta chains share one sample of origin, sequenced in a study of blood T cell repertoires in COVID-19. Generated by immunoSEQ multiplex PCR, the TCRdb table keeps only in-frame clones and is missing some. The sample carries tens of thousands of clones, approximately 91% recorded once. Material for sequencing was peripheral blood. These TCRs come from a woman older than 75 with acute or convalescent COVID-19.

V usage is TRBV10-3 and J usage is TRBJ2-1; D uncertain. Per the germline V gene, CDR1 is ENHRY and CDR2 is SYGVKD. This CDR3 region has 12 residues. Trimming took off 8 bases at V and 1 base at J, with 6 bases between the two ends. CDR3 DNA: TGTGCCATCGTCTCGTCCTACAATGAGCAGTTCTTC. This codes for CAIVSSYNEQFF.

The rearrangement joins TRBV11-2 to TRBJ2-7; unclear D gene. This CDR3 region has 13 residues. In germline, CDR1 is SGHAT, CDR2 FQNNGV. Trimming shortened V by 3 bases and J by 3 bases, and 9 bases separated the two germline ends. CDR3 DNA: TGTGCCAGCAGCTTGCCCAACATCTACGAGCAGTACTTC. Translating gives CASSLPNIYEQYF.

The table lists this clone with a few counts. The chain is built from TRBV10-1 and TRBJ1-6; TRBD1 agrees at 8 bases. The germline CDR1 and CDR2 sequences are WNHNN and SYGVQD (reference sequence). The CDR3 length is 20 residues. Germline trimming cut 7 bases from V and 4 bases from J; bases unmatched to any gene: 21. In nucleotides, the CDR3 is TGCGCCAGCATCTTGGACAGGGCGTCACGAGTCGTAACTTATAATTCACCCCTCCACTTT. Translation: CASILDRASRVVTYNSPLHF.

This clone has a single count. V usage is TRBV2 and J usage is TRBJ2-3; TRBD1 aligns across 8 bases. The V gene end was trimmed by 6 bases and the J gene end by 5 bases; junction bases not matched to a gene: 7. The CDR3 length is 14 residues. Per the germline V gene, CDR1 is SNHLY and CDR2 is FYNNEI. CDR3 loop: CASRQDRGIDTQYF. DNA of the CDR3: TGTGCCAGCAGGCAAGACAGGGGTATAGATACGCAGTATTTT.

The chain has TRBV7-2 and TRBJ2-2; D may be TRBD1 (5 bases). CDR3 size: 14 residues. The germline CDR1 and CDR2 sequences are SGHTA and FQGNSA. Trimming stripped 5 bases from V and 0 bases from J, with 7 bases between. The CDR3 loop is CASSPTANTGELFF. CDR3 nucleotides: TGTGCCAGCAGCCCGACAGCGAACACCGGGGAGCTGTTTTTT. Together with reference TRBV7-2 and TRBJ2-2, the CDR3 gives the full variable domain: GAGVSQSPSNKVTEKGKDVELRCDPISGHTALYWYRQSLGQGLEFLIYFQGNSAPDKSGLPSDRFSAERTGGSVSTLTIQRTQQEDSAVYLCASSPTANTGELFFGEGSRLTVL.

V usage is TRBV23-1 and J usage is TRBJ1-1; 11 bases are shared with TRBD1. TRBV23-1 is classed as an ORF, of uncertain function. This CDR3 has 17 residues. Losses at the gene ends were 1 base for V and 7 bases for J; bases not matched to a gene: 11. In DNA form, the CDR3 reads TGCGCCAGCAGTCAATTTCTGAGGGACAGGGGGGTTAATGAAGCTTTCTTT. Its protein is CASSQFLRDRGVNEAFF.

In nucleotides, the CDR3 is TGTGCCAGCAGCTTAGTGGGAGGAACATCGACCCTCCACTTT. Residues: CASSLVGGTSTLHF. The chain recombines TRBV7-9 with TRBJ1-6; the D is unclear. Germline V CDR1 and CDR2: SEHNR, FQNEAQ (reference sequence). The CDR3 consists of 14 residues. Trimming took off 1 base at V and 14 bases at J, with 15 bases between the two ends.

This clone was recorded only once. The J gene is TRBJ2-1, the V gene TRBV7-8, with D maybe TRBD1 (5 bases). V was pared by 5 bases and J by 15 bases, with 20 bases between. The CDR3 extends over 13 amino acids. Germline CDR1 and CDR2: SGHVS and FQNEAQ. In nucleotides, the CDR3 is TGTGCCAGCAGCATCGACAGTTTAGAGTACCGGTTCTTC. As protein: CASSIDSLEYRFF.

This sequence joins TRBV15 and TRBJ1-4, with 8 bases matching TRBD1. There are 16 residues in the CDR3. Losses at the gene ends were 0 bases for V and 1 base for J; bases not matched to a gene: 1. CDR1 is LNHNV and CDR2 is YYDKDF in the germline V gene (reference sequence). The CDR3 is CATSRDGQGTNEKLFF. Here the CDR3 DNA reads TGTGCCACCAGCAGAGATGGACAGGGAACTAATGAAAAACTGTTTTTT.

This clone has more than one count but fewer than ten. The chain employs TRBV5-4 and TRBJ2-5, with TRBD2 matching over 15 bases. The V segment lost 4 bases and the J segment 1 base; nucleotides outside the gene matches: 5. Germline lookup yields CDR1 SGHNT and CDR2 YYREEE (reference sequence). This CDR3 contains 17 residues. CDR3 nucleotide sequence: TGTGCCAGCAGCCGGGGACTAGCGGGGGGCCTCCAAGAGACCCAGTACTTC. Translated: CASSRGLAGGLQETQYF.

The chain uses TRBV9 and TRBJ1-1; 8 positions match TRBD1. Germline-derived CDR1 and CDR2 are SGDLS and YYNGEE. V gave up 4 bases and J gave up 5 bases; unmatched junction bases: 7. The CDR3 loop spans 14 amino acids. The CDR3 loop reads CASSPTGGSTEAFF. The CDR3 nucleotides are TGTGCCAGCAGCCCCACAGGGGGTAGTACTGAAGCTTTCTTT. Full variable domain (outside the CDR3, taken from reference TRBV9 and TRBJ1-1): DSGVTQTPKHLITATGQRVTLRCSPRSGDLSVYWYQQSLDQGLQFLIQYYNGEERAKGNILERFSAQQFPDLHSELNLSSLELGDSALYFCASSPTGGSTEAFFGQGTRLTVV.

The V call is TRBV18, the J call TRBJ1-6, with a possible D match to TRBD1 (6 bases). V was pared by 3 bases and J by 7 bases, with 13 bases between. The CDR3 runs to 15 residues. Germline V gene lookup returns CDR1 KGHSH and CDR2 LQKENI. The CDR3 spells CASSPSAGVNSPLHF. Here the CDR3 DNA reads TGTGCCAGCTCACCTTCAGCAGGGGTCAATTCACCCCTCCACTTT.

This sequence joins TRBV5-1 and TRBJ1-2; TRBD1 agrees at 8 bases. This CDR3 has 16 amino acids. Germline-derived CDR1 and CDR2 are SGHRS and YFSETQ. The V gene end was trimmed by 0 bases and the J gene end by 1 base; junction bases not matched to a gene: 5. CDR3 bases: TGCGCCAGCAGCTTGGGACAGGGGACTCTTAACTATGGCTACACCTTC. Its protein is CASSLGQGTLNYGYTF. The entire variable domain, with the rest obtained from reference TRBV5-1 and TRBJ1-2, is as follows: KAGVTQTPRYLIKTRGQQVTLSCSPISGHRSVSWYQQTPGQGLQFLFEYFSETQRNKGNFPGRFSGRQFSNSRSEMNVSTLELGDSALYLCASSLGQGTLNYGYTFGSGTRLTVV.

The rearrangement links TRBV3-1 (or the pseudogene TRBV3-2) to TRBJ1-2, with D possibly matching TRBD1 (6 bases). The CDR3 is 15 amino acids. Trimming stripped 3 bases from V and 10 bases from J, with 21 bases between. Germline CDR1 and CDR2: LGHDT and YNNKEL (reference sequence). CDR3 sequence: CASSQSPGVDDYYTF. CDR3 DNA sequence: TGTGCCAGCAGCCAGTCCCCAGGGGTCGACGATTACTACACCTTC.

CDR3 in amino acids: CASSVVGAAFNEQFF. CDR3 nucleotides: TGTGCCAGCAGCGTAGTGGGGGCGGCCTTCAATGAGCAGTTCTTC. The genes are TRBV9 and TRBJ2-1, with D perhaps matching TRBD1 (6 bases). Looked up from germline, CDR1 is SGDLS and CDR2 is YYNGEE. Deletions cut 0 bases from V and 6 bases from J, with 13 bases between. The CDR3 sequence is 15 residues long. The entire variable domain, with the rest obtained from reference TRBV9 and TRBJ2-1, is as follows: DSGVTQTPKHLITATGQRVTLRCSPRSGDLSVYWYQQSLDQGLQFLIQYYNGEERAKGNILERFSAQQFPDLHSELNLSSLELGDSALYFCASSVVGAAFNEQFFGPGTRLTVL.

V gene TRBV19 combines with J gene TRBJ2-7; D is ambiguous. CDR1 is LNHDA, CDR2 SQIVND, per germline (reference sequence). V dropped 5 bases and J dropped 3 bases, with 8 bases sitting between them. The CDR3 contains 12 residues. The CDR3 spells CASSDGYYEQYF. CDR3 nucleotides: TGTGCCAGTAGTGACGGGTACTACGAGCAGTACTTC.

This chain connects TRBV19 to TRBJ2-2; D gene unclear. The CDR3 covers 14 residues. The germline V gene encodes CDR1 LNHDA and CDR2 SQIVND (reference sequence). Trimming removed 6 bases at V and 7 bases at J, with 15 bases between. CDR3: CASRRQPQNGELFF. CDR3 DNA sequence: TGTGCCAGTAGGCGTCAACCCCAAAACGGGGAGCTGTTTTTT.

The chain links TRBV10-3 to TRBJ2-7, with 8 bases aligning to TRBD1. J was trimmed by 6 bases and V by 2 bases; bases with no gene match: 6. Germline values: CDR1 ENHRY, CDR2 SYGVKD. This CDR3 has 14 residues. The DNA of the CDR3 is TGTGCCATCAGTGAGAATCGACAGGGGCGCGAGCAGTACTTC. Protein product: CAISENRQGREQYF.

CDR3 in DNA: TGTGCCAGCAGTGAAGGGCCTCCAGTGGAGCTGTTTTTT. As protein: CASSEGPPVELFF. The V gene is TRBV2, the J gene TRBJ2-2; D not certain. Per the germline V gene, CDR1 is SNHLY and CDR2 is FYNNEI. V was pared by 1 base and J by 10 bases, with 10 bases between. The CDR3 loop spans 13 amino acids.

This chain connects TRBV5-1 to TRBJ2-1, with a tentative D call TRBD1 (6 bases). The CDR3 is 15 residues long. Looked up from germline, CDR1 is SGHRS and CDR2 is YFSETQ. Between the trimmed V and J ends, which lost 3 bases and 5 bases, there was a span of 15 bases. The CDR3 reads CASSSGTTIHNEQFF. For the CDR3, the DNA is TGCGCCAGCAGCTCTGGGACAACCATCCACAATGAGCAGTTCTTC.

The chain carries TRBV6-6 and TRBJ2-2, with D possibly TRBD2 on 5 matching bases. V was clipped by 8 bases and J by 4 bases, with 14 bases between them. Germline CDR1 is MNHNY and CDR2 is SVGAGI (reference sequence). The CDR3 is 14 amino acids. The CDR3 loop is CASRRPSSTGELFF. The CDR3 nucleotides are TGTGCCAGCCGGAGGCCAAGTAGCACCGGGGAGCTGTTTTTT.

The chain combines TRBV6-5 with TRBJ1-5, with 7 bases lining up with TRBD1. CDR3 size: 15 residues. J lost 2 bases, V lost 4 bases, and 5 bases had no gene match. Germline V gene sequence: CDR1 MNHEY, CDR2 SVGAGI. Here the CDR3 reads CASSSSQGRNQPQHF. Here the CDR3 DNA reads TGTGCCAGCAGTTCCTCACAGGGGCGCAATCAGCCCCAGCATTTT.

V and J are TRBV9 and TRBJ2-5; 11 bases fit TRBD2. CDR1 is SGDLS and CDR2 is YYNGEE in the germline V gene. V was clipped by 3 bases and J by 2 bases; unmatched bases: 3. The CDR3 is 15 residues long. The CDR3 here is CASSEGTSGQETQYF. The CDR3 DNA sequence: TGTGCCAGCAGCGAGGGGACTAGCGGACAAGAGACCCAGTACTTC.

Worth noting for this clone: Within the sample, other DNA sequences also encode this same CDR3. The rearrangement uses TRBV7-3 and TRBJ1-1; 9 bases match TRBD1. After removal of 5 bases from V and 4 bases from J, the junction contained 14 bases not matched to a gene. CDR3 size: 17 residues. The germline gives CDR1 SGHTA, CDR2 FQGTGA. The CDR3 coding sequence is TGTGCCAGCAGCCCCTCCGGGGACAGGGCGGCGGGCACTGAAGCTTTCTTT. Its protein product is CASSPSGDRAAGTEAFF.

V gene TRBV5-4 combines with J gene TRBJ2-2, with 11 bases aligning to TRBD2. Germline loops: CDR1 SGHNT, CDR2 YYREEE (reference sequence). The CDR3 covers 15 residues. The V segment lost 0 bases and the J segment 9 bases; nucleotides outside the gene matches: 4. CDR3 nucleotides: TGTGCCAGCAGCTTGGTAGCGGGGGGGCCCAGGGAGCTGTTTTTT. Its protein product is CASSLVAGGPRELFF. The full variable domain, rest sourced from reference TRBV5-4 and TRBJ2-2, is ETGVTQSPTHLIKTRGQQVTLRCSSQSGHNTVSWYQQALGQGPQFIFQYYREEENGRGNFPPRFSGLQFPNYSSELNVNALELDDSALYLCASSLVAGGPRELFFGEGSRLTVL.

The genes are TRBV5-1 and TRBJ1-6; 8 bases agree with TRBD1. V shed 1 base, J shed 1 base, and the junction held 1 base outside the gene matches. Per germline, CDR1 SGHRS and CDR2 YFSETQ. The CDR3 contains 16 residues. CDR3 nucleotides: TGCGCCAGCAGCTTGACAGGGGGTTCCTATAATTCACCCCTCCACTTT. Residues: CASSLTGGSYNSPLHF.

This chain connects TRBV29-1 to TRBJ2-1; TRBD2 matches at 10 bases. Germline values: CDR1 SQVTM, CDR2 ANQGSEA. With 4 bases clipped from V and 3 bases from J, the junction kept 6 bases outside the gene matches. The CDR3 consists of 15 residues. CDR3 region: CSVVPPSGGYNEQFF. For the CDR3, the DNA is TGCAGCGTTGTCCCTCCTAGCGGGGGCTACAATGAGCAGTTCTTC.